Each of the 20 T cell receptor beta chains below was sequenced from the same sample in a study of blood T cell repertoires in COVID-19. Repertoires were generated with immunoSEQ multiplex PCR, while TCRdb's copy carries only in-frame clones and drops some. The sample lists some 140,000 clones, roughly 91% occurring once. Sequencing was performed on peripheral blood. The receptors stem from a man aged 45-60 years with active or convalescent COVID-19.

The chain joins TRBV30 to TRBJ1-4; D possibly corresponds to TRBD1 (6 bases). The CDR3 has 14 residues. Germline V gives CDR1 GTSNPN, CDR2 SVGIG (reference sequence). The V gene lost 2 bases and the J gene lost 4 bases, with 11 bases spanning the gap. The CDR3 sequence: CAWSIGTSNEKLFF. For the CDR3, the DNA is TGTGCCTGGAGTATTGGGACAAGTAATGAAAAACTGTTTTTT.

The sample holds one count of this clone. The chain couples TRBV5-4 to TRBJ2-1; 13 nucleotides align to TRBD2. With V trimmed by 1 base and J by 8 bases, 6 bases remained unmatched. This CDR3 region has 16 residues. The germline V gene encodes CDR1 SGHNT and CDR2 YYREEE (reference sequence). The CDR3 nucleotides are TGTGCCAGCAGCTTGACCCGGACTAGCGGGAGTCATGAGCAGTTCTTC. It yields the protein CASSLTRTSGSHEQFF.

This rearrangement joins TRBV27 to TRBJ2-3; 12 positions match TRBD2. Unmatched junction bases numbered 9, after V lost 7 bases and J lost 4 bases. The CDR3 is made up of 16 amino acids. The germline CDR1 and CDR2 sequences are MNHEY and SMNVEV (reference sequence). The CDR3 protein is CASKKLAGGAADTQYF. The CDR3 nucleotides are TGTGCCAGCAAAAAGCTAGCGGGAGGGGCGGCAGATACGCAGTATTTT.

V is TRBV5-1 and J is TRBJ1-1, with D possibly TRBD1 on 5 matching bases. The CDR3 totals 13 residues. Looked up from germline, CDR1 is SGHRS and CDR2 is YFSETQ. Between the trimmed V and J ends, which lost 3 bases and 5 bases, there was a span of 11 bases. In nucleotides, the CDR3 is TGCGCCAGCAGCTACACAGGAGATACTGAAGCTTTCTTT. Encoded protein: CASSYTGDTEAFF.

The chain uses TRBV19 and TRBJ1-5; TRBD1 is a possible D gene (6 bases). The CDR3 is made up of 15 amino acids. From germline, CDR1 is LNHDA and CDR2 SQIVND (reference sequence). The ends were cut back, 4 bases at V and 3 bases at J, with 13 bases in the middle. CDR3 loop: CASSTTTGPNQPQHF. CDR3 DNA sequence: TGTGCCAGTAGTACCACGACAGGTCCCAATCAGCCCCAGCATTTT.

CDR3 region: CASSHWPGTSGITDTQYF. In nucleotides, the CDR3 is TGTGCCAGCAGCCACTGGCCCGGGACTAGCGGGATCACAGATACGCAGTATTTT. This chain connects TRBV3-1 (or the pseudogene TRBV3-2) to TRBJ2-3; 13 positions agree with TRBD2. The CDR3 runs 18 residues. Germline CDR1 reads LGHDT; CDR2 reads YNNKEL (reference sequence). V shed 3 bases and J 2 bases; nucleotides not matched to a gene: 8.

V usage is TRBV7-2 and J usage is TRBJ2-7, with a possible D match to TRBD2 (7 bases). Trimming pared 7 bases from V and 6 bases from J, leaving 19 bases between. Germline V CDR1 and CDR2: SGHTA, FQGNSA. The CDR3 has 14 residues. The CDR3: CASNVLGGGIEQYF. The DNA of the CDR3 is TGTGCCAGCAACGTTTTGGGGGGGGGCATCGAGCAGTACTTC.

This chain connects TRBV12-3 or TRBV12-4 to TRBJ2-2; D remains unclear. The CDR3 consists of 12 residues. V lost 7 bases to trimming and J lost 8 bases, with 11 bases between them. In DNA, the CDR3 is TGTGCCAGCACCAGAACCAATGGGGAGCTGTTTTTT. This encodes CASTRTNGELFF.

The chain employs TRBV7-9 and TRBJ1-6, with a possible D match to TRBD1 (5 bases). Per the germline V gene, CDR1 is SEHNR and CDR2 is FQNEAQ (reference sequence). V lost 1 base and J lost 5, with 15 bases in between. CDR3 size: 17 residues. The DNA for the CDR3 is TGTGCCAGCAGCTTAGTATCACGGCAGGGCAATAATTCACCCCTCCACTTT. Translating it yields CASSLVSRQGNNSPLHF.

J is TRBJ1-4 and V is TRBV28; TRBD1 might be the D (6 bases). The CDR3 covers 14 residues. V was cut by 4 bases and J by 3 bases, with 9 bases left in between. The germline V gene has CDR1 MDHEN and CDR2 SYDVKM. CDR3 sequence (DNA): TGTGCCAGCAGTTGGACAGCTTCTAATGAAAAACTGTTTTTT. It specifies CASSWTASNEKLFF.

The chain couples TRBV3-1 (or the pseudogene TRBV3-2) to TRBJ2-1; tentative D call: TRBD2 (5 bases). CDR1 LGHDT and CDR2 YNNKEL come from the germline V gene (reference sequence). V lost 6 bases and J 7 bases, leaving 19 bases between the germline ends. This CDR3 contains 15 residues. The CDR3 coding sequence is TGTGCCAGCAGTCGAGAGGGTGGACTGTCGAATGAGCAGTTCTTC. This codes for CASSREGGLSNEQFF.

The chain has TRBV3-1 (or the pseudogene TRBV3-2) and TRBJ1-5; the D is unclear. The CDR3 has 15 amino acids. V was pared by 0 bases and J by 2 bases, with 8 bases between. Germline V lookup: CDR1 LGHDT, CDR2 YNNKEL (reference sequence). CDR3: CASSQDGEGNQPQHF. CDR3 nucleotide sequence: TGTGCCAGCAGCCAAGACGGGGAGGGCAATCAGCCCCAGCATTTT.

The chain is built from TRBV5-1 and TRBJ1-2, with D maybe TRBD1 (6 bases). V lost 7 bases and J lost 3, with 10 bases in between. Germline V gives CDR1 SGHRS, CDR2 YFSETQ. CDR3 length: 12 residues. CDR3 in amino acids: CASGGSDYGYTF. The CDR3 nucleotides read TGCGCCAGCGGGGGCAGCGACTATGGCTACACCTTC.

The V call is TRBV5-6, the J call TRBJ2-3; 9 bases are shared with TRBD1. CDR3 size: 16 residues. Germline CDR1 is SGHDT and CDR2 is YYEEEE. Trimming cost V 1 base and J 2 bases; bases outside gene matches: 5. The CDR3: CASSLPGQGITDTQYF. In DNA form, the CDR3 reads TGTGCCAGCAGCTTGCCAGGACAGGGGATCACAGATACGCAGTATTTT.

The chain recombines TRBV24-1 with TRBJ2-1; 7 bases fit TRBD2. The CDR3 runs to 13 residues. V lost 9 bases, J lost 1 base, and 2 bases stayed unmatched. Germline V lookup: CDR1 KGHDR, CDR2 SFDVKD. CDR3 loop: CATGGGSYNEQFF. DNA for the CDR3: TGTGCCACCGGGGGGGGGTCCTACAATGAGCAGTTCTTC.

This sequence joins TRBV11-3 and TRBJ2-3, with TRBD1 matching over 8 bases. From germline, CDR1 is SGHNT and CDR2 YENEEA. The CDR3 is 14 residues long. The J segment lost 3 bases and the V segment lost 4 bases, leaving 3 bases of the junction unmatched. CDR3 sequence: CASSSRQGTDTQYF. The CDR3 DNA sequence: TGTGCCAGCAGCTCTCGACAGGGGACAGATACGCAGTATTTT.

The chain combines TRBV19 with TRBJ2-1; 9 bases agree with TRBD1. The germline CDR1 and CDR2 sequences are LNHDA and SQIVND (reference sequence). The CDR3 is made up of 14 amino acids. The V gene end was trimmed by 5 bases and the J gene end by 9 bases; junction bases not matched to a gene: 8. In DNA, the CDR3 is TGTGCCAGTAGTCGGGACAGGGAATTGGGTGAGCAGTTCTTC. Protein sequence: CASSRDRELGEQFF. Filled out from reference TRBV19 and TRBJ2-1, the complete variable domain reads DGGITQSPKYLFRKEGQNVTLSCEQNLNHDAMYWYRQDPGQGLRLIYYSQIVNDFQKGDIAEGYSVSREKKESFPLTVTSAQKNPTAFYLCASSRDRELGEQFFGPGTRLTVL.

The rearrangement joins TRBV2 to TRBJ1-5, with 9 bases fitting TRBD1. J was trimmed by 7 bases and V by 3 bases; bases with no gene match: 13. Germline CDR1 is SNHLY and CDR2 is FYNNEI. CDR3 size: 17 residues. CDR3: CASSDGGGQGARQPQHF. CDR3 DNA: TGTGCCAGCAGTGATGGCGGGGGACAGGGTGCTCGGCAGCCCCAGCATTTT. The full variable domain, with the rest looked up from reference TRBV2 and TRBJ1-5, is EPEVTQTPSHQVTQMGQEVILRCVPISNHLYFYWYRQILGQKVEFLVSFYNNEISEKSEIFDDQFSVERPDGSNFTLKIRSTKLEDSAMYFCASSDGGGQGARQPQHFGDGTRLSIL.

This chain connects TRBV27 to TRBJ2-3, with D unclear. The CDR3 covers 12 residues. Germline loops: CDR1 MNHEY, CDR2 SMNVEV (reference sequence). Trimming removed 3 bases at V and 4 bases at J, with 5 bases between. The CDR3 DNA reads TGTGCCAGCAGTTTTTCTCCAGATACGCAGTATTTT. It specifies CASSFSPDTQYF.

The gene calls are TRBV11-3 and TRBJ2-3; possibly TRBD2 for D (6 bases). There are 16 residues in the CDR3. The ends were cut back, 4 bases at V and 4 bases at J, with 18 bases in the middle. The germline V gene encodes CDR1 SGHNT and CDR2 YENEEA. The CDR3 loop reads CASSSIGGNGPDTQYF. In nucleotides, the CDR3 is TGTGCCAGCAGCTCCATTGGAGGGAACGGGCCAGATACGCAGTATTTT.